This T cell receptor beta chain was captured by sequencing in a study of CD8+CD57+ T cells in acquired aplastic anemia. Across the study: Average DNA yield from sorted CD4+ and CD8+ cells was about 3.2 ug.

Study-level findings and limits: Overlapping CD8+ CDR3 repertoires of patients and controls contained nearly 30 shared sequences.

Patients included in sequencing had previously demonstrated CD8+CD57+ cell expansion by flow cytometry. Every patient was diagnosed with severe acquired aplastic anemia. This clonotype was observed a few times. Its antigen remains unidentified. Trimming shortened V by 0 bases and J by 5 bases, and 11 bases separated the two germline ends. There are 14 residues in the CDR3. Germline CDR1 reads SGDLS; CDR2 reads YYNGEE. Genomic DNA, serving as template, underwent TCR beta VDJ and CDR3 profiling. From the reads, TCRdb called clonotypes with MiXCR, one entry per CDR3 protein. This table has around 430,000 distinct CDR3 sequences, around a third appearing once.

This chain connects TRBV9 to TRBJ2-5; no reliable D call. The sequence came from a human donor with aplastic anemia. Sequencing was carried out using sorted CD4+, CD8+, or CD8+CD57+ T cells (not recorded which) from PBMCs. The CDR3 spells CASSVDREEETQYF. As DNA, the CDR3 is TGTGCCAGCAGCGTAGACAGAGAAGAGGAGACCCAGTACTTC. Drawing the rest from reference TRBV9 and TRBJ2-5, the complete variable domain is DSGVTQTPKHLITATGQRVTLRCSPRSGDLSVYWYQQSLDQGLQFLIQYYNGEERAKGNILERFSAQQFPDLHSELNLSSLELGDSALYFCASSVDREEETQYFGPGTRLLVL.